Listed here is a single T cell receptor beta chain. Its matching antigen is unknown. This record belongs to a study of human T cells and chemical hapten exposure. Points from the study as a whole: Counts of expanded TCRs (at PT1) showed a positive correlation with patch test score.

TCRdb reprocessed the RACE reads with MiXCR, giving one entry per CDR3 protein. The sample has about 120,000 distinct CDR3 sequences; roughly an eighth are singletons. Time point indicated: patch test 1, 2 weeks after DPC sensitization. Treatment reported: therapeutic diphenylcyclopropenone sensitization with weekly scalp DPC. At every patch-test visit, blood was drawn before the patch test was applied. Patients had alopecia, were aged 18 to 70, and were not pregnant. This CDR3 has 15 amino acids. Trimming cost V 1 base and J 5 bases, with 12 bases left between them. Germline CDR1 and CDR2: LGHDT and YNNKEL (reference sequence).

The TCR originated in a man younger than 35 with alopecia areata. Some clones in this sample may be carry-over from other donors' samples. This chain joins TRBV3-1 and TRBJ2-1; D is undetermined. This material consisted of whole blood, taken in connection with sensitization to the hapten diphenylcyclopropenone (DPC). CDR3 loop: CASSQGLLNNNEQFF. The CDR3 nucleotides read TGTGCCAGCAGCCAAGGACTCCTGAATAACAATGAGCAGTTCTTC.